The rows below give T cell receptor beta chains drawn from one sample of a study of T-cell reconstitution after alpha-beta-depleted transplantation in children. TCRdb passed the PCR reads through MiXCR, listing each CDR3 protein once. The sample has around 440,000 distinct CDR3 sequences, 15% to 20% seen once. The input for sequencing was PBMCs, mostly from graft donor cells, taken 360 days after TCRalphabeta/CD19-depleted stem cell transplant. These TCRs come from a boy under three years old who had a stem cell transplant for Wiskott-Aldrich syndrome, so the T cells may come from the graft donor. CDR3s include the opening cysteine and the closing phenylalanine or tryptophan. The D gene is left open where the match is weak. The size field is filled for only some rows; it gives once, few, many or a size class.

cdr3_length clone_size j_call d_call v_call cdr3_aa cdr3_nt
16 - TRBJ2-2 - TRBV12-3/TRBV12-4 CASSLGGGLLTGELFF TGTGCCAGCAGCCTGGGGGGCGGTCTGCTCACCGGGGAGCTGTTTTTT
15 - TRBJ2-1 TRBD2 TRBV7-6 CASSLTSGGVIEQFF TGTGCCAGCAGTTTGACTAGCGGGGGGGTCATCGAGCAGTTCTTC
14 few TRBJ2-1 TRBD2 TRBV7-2 CASKGTSGGDEQFF TGTGCCAGCAAAGGGACTAGCGGGGGGGATGAGCAGTTCTTC
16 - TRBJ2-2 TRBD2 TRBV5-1 CASSHTSGGYTGELFF TGCGCCAGCAGCCACACTAGCGGCGGTTACACCGGGGAGCTGTTTTTT
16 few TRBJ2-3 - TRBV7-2 CASSDLSYFVTDTQYF TGTGCCAGCAGCGACCTAAGTTACTTTGTCACAGATACGCAGTATTTT
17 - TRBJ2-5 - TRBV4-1 CASSPDLTGTSDETQYF TGCGCCAGCAGCCCAGACCTGACCGGGACTTCAGATGAGACCCAGTACTTC
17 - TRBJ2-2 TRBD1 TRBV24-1 CATGGQGAGSKDGELFF TGTGCCACCGGAGGGCAGGGGGCAGGGTCGAAGGACGGGGAGCTGTTTTTT
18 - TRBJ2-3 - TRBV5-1 CASSRIGQQYPYTDTQYF TGCGCCAGCAGCCGGATCGGACAACAGTATCCCTACACAGATACGCAGTATTTT
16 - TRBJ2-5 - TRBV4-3 CASSQDRAQGGETQYF TGCGCCAGCAGCCAAGACCGGGCACAGGGTGGAGAGACCCAGTACTTC
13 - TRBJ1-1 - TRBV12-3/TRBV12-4 CASSFGWEAEAFF TGTGCCAGCAGTTTCGGGTGGGAGGCTGAAGCTTTCTTT
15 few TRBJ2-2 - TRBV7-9 CASSPTHPLTGELFF TGTGCCAGCAGCCCAACCCACCCTCTCACCGGGGAGCTGTTTTTT
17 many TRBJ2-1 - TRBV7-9 CASSFQTLAVSYNEQFF TGTGCCAGCAGCTTTCAGACCCTGGCGGTCTCCTACAATGAGCAGTTCTTC
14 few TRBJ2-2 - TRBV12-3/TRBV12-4 CASSFEGTTGELFF TGTGCCAGCAGTTTTGAGGGGACCACCGGGGAGCTGTTTTTT
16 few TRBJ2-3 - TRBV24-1 CATSDPGEAGTDTQYF TGTGCCACCAGTGACCCTGGAGAAGCCGGCACAGATACGCAGTATTTT
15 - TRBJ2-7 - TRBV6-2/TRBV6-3 CASKDGPPNYYEQYF TGTGCCAGCAAGGACGGACCCCCGAACTACTACGAGCAGTACTTC
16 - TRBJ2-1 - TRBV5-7 CASRIVGIPSYNEQFF TGTGCCAGCAGAATTGTGGGTATCCCTTCCTACAATGAGCAGTTCTTC
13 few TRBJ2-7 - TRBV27 CASSSQRLYEQYF TGTGCCAGCAGTTCTCAACGGCTCTACGAGCAGTACTTC
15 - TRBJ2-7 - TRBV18 CASSPPGKKSYEQYF TGTGCCAGCTCACCACCAGGGAAAAAATCCTACGAGCAGTACTTC
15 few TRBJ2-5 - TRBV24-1 CATSGAGEYQETQYF TGTGCCACCAGTGGGGCAGGGGAGTACCAAGAGACCCAGTACTTC
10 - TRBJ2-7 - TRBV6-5 CASGVYEQYF TGTGCCAGCGGGGTTTACGAGCAGTACTTC
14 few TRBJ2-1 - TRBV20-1 CSARFGSLINEQFF TGCAGTGCCCGTTTCGGGAGTTTGATCAATGAGCAGTTCTTC
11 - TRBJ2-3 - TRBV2 CAIGKGGTQYF TGTGCCATAGGGAAGGGCGGTACGCAGTATTTT
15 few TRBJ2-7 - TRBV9 CASSPRSEIYYEQYF TGTGCCAGCAGCCCCCGCTCGGAGATCTACTACGAGCAGTACTTC
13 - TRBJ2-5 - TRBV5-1 CASTGLEWENQYF TGCGCCAGCACCGGCTTGGAGTGGGAGAACCAGTACTTC
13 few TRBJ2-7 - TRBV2 CASSEGSSYEQYF TGTGCCAGCAGTGAGGGCAGCTCCTACGAGCAGTACTTC
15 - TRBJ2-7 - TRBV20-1 CSAAGGQSSSYEQYF TGCAGTGCTGCGGGGGGACAGTCCTCGTCCTACGAGCAGTACTTC
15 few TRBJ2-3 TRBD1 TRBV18 CASSHRGSSTDTQYF TGTGCCAGCTCCCACAGGGGCTCTAGCACAGATACGCAGTATTTT
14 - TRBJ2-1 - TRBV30 CAWNTGMNYNEQFF TGTGCCTGGAATACAGGGATGAACTACAATGAGCAGTTCTTC
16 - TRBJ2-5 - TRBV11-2 CASSLGSLASKETQYF TGTGCCAGCAGCTTAGGGTCCCTAGCGTCAAAAGAGACCCAGTACTTC
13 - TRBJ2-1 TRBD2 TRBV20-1 CSAYGGGYNEQFF TGCAGTGCTTACGGGGGGGGTTACAATGAGCAGTTCTTC
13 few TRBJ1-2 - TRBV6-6 CASSYRGINGYTF TGTGCCAGCAGTTACAGGGGGATCAATGGCTACACCTTC
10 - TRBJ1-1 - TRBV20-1 CRGANTEAFF TGCAGGGGGGCGAACACTGAAGCTTTCTTT
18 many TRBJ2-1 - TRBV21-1 CASSIPRLAGEFDNEQFF TGTGCCAGCAGCATCCCCAGACTAGCGGGAGAGTTCGACAATGAGCAGTTCTTC
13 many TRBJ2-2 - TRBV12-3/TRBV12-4 CASSLHGTGELFF TGTGCCAGCAGTTTACACGGCACCGGGGAGCTGTTTTTT
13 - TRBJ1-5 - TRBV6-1 CASSPWGNQPQHF TGTGCCAGCAGTCCCTGGGGCAATCAGCCCCAGCATTTT
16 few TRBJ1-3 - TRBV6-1 CASSEVLSAVGNTIYF TGTGCCAGCAGTGAAGTCTTATCGGCAGTGGGAAACACCATATATTTT